This T cell receptor (beta chain) was retrieved from a study of blood T cell repertoires in COVID-19. Overall study context: Samples representing acute and convalescent COVID-19 were sourced from the United States, Italy and Spain. PBMCs, B-cell-depleted T cells, or T cells provided the cDNA or gDNA that made up the material.

In the authors' methods: Scientists estimated how many nucleated cells there were by amplifying reference gene primers. Profiled with immunoSEQ multiplex PCR; TCRdb holds only in-frame clones, not every one. V and J calls plus clone size are reproduced from that table; the DNA served to infer D and trimming. The top ten clones hold roughly 7.3% of a sample with about 530,000 clones, around nine tenths of them seen once. The CDR3 is 15 residues long. Followed over time, Seattle patients had been enrolled while infection was active. The sequence derives from a woman between 45 and 65 years old with COVID-19, enrolled during active disease. The specimen sequenced was peripheral blood. The V gene is TRBV21-1, the J gene TRBJ2-7; TRBD2 is the table's D call, not checked against the DNA. TRBV21-1 is tagged as a pseudogene. CDR3 DNA: TGTGCCAGCAGCAAGGCCCCGGGTGAAGCGGGCGAGCAGTACTTC. This encodes CASSKAPGEAGEQYF.